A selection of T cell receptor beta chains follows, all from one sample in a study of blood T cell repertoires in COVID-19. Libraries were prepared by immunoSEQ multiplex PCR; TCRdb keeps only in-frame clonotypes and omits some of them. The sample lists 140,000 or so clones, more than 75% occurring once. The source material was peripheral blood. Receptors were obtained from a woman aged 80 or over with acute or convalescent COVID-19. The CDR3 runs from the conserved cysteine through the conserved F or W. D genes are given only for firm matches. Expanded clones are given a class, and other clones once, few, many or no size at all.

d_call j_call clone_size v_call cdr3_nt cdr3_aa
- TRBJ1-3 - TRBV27 TGTGCCAGCAGTTTAAACAGGGACTCTGGAAACACCATATATTTT CASSLNRDSGNTIYF
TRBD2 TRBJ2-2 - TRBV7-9 TGTGCCAGCAGCCCAGAACTAGCGGGTCTCCCCGGGGAGCTGTTTTTT CASSPELAGLPGELFF
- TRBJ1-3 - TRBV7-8 TGTGCCAGCAGCTTGTTTCCAGGGGCGATGGAGGACACCATATATTTT CASSLFPGAMEDTIYF
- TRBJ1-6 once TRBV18 TGTGCCAGCTCACCAGCGGTCCGTAATTCACCCCTCCACTTT CASSPAVRNSPLHF
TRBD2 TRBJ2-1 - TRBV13 TGTGCCAGCAGGCGGCTTATGGGGAGGGAAGGAGATGAGCAGTTCTTC CASRRLMGREGDEQFF
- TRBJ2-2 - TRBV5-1 TGCGCCAGCAGCTTGGCCCATCGAGGAACCGGGGAGCTGTTTTTT CASSLAHRGTGELFF
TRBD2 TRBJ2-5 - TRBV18 TGTGCCAGCTCACGACTAACTTGGACTAGCGGGAGTGTGGGGGCCCCGGCCCAGTACTTC CASSRLTWTSGSVGAPAQYF
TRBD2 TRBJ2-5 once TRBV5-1 TGCGCCAGCAGACTAGCGGGGGGAGATGTTGGGGAGACCCAGTACTTC CASRLAGGDVGETQYF
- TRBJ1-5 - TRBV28 TGTGCCAGCGGTCCCGGGGGAAGGGGTCAGCCCCAGCATTTT CASGPGGRGQPQHF
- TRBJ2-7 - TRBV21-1 TGTGCCAGCAGCGTCCGACGTCGACTAGCTTCCTTC CASSVRRRLASF
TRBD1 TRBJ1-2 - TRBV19 TGTGCCAGTAGTCCTCCCCCGGACAGGGGGCGACACTATGGCTACACCTTC CASSPPPDRGRHYGYTF
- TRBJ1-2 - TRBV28 TGTGCCAGCAGTCTCCCGTCGGGGAACTATGGCTACACCTTC CASSLPSGNYGYTF
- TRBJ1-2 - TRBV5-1 TGCGCCAGCAGCTTGGCCCGGTTCGATGGCTACACCTTC CASSLARFDGYTF
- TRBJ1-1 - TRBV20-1 TGCAGTGCTAGTAATCCGCAGTACACTGAAGCTTTCTTT CSASNPQYTEAFF
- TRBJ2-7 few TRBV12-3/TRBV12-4 TGTGCCAGCAGTTTTGGACTCGCCCACGAGCAGTACTTC CASSFGLAHEQYF
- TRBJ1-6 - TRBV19 TGTGCCAGTAGTTACAGGAAAAATTCACCCCTCCACTTT CASSYRKNSPLHF
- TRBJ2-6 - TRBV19 TGTGCCAGTAGTCTAGGACAGTTCTCCGGGGCCAACGTCCTGACTTTC CASSLGQFSGANVLTF